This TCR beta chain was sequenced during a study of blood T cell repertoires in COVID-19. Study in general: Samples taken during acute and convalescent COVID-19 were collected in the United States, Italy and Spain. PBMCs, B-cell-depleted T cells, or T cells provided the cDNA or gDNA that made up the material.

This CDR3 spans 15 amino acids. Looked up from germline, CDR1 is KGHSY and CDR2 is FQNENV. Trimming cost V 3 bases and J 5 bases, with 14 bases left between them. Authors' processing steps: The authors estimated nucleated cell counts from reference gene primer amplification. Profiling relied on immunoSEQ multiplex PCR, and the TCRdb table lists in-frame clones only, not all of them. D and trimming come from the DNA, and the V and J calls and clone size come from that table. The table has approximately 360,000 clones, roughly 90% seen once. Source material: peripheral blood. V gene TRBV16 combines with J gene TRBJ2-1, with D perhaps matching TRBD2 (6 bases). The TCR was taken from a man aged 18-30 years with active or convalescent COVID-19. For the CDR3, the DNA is TGTGCCAGCAGCCAGTCTGGCGGGGAAAACAATGAGCAGTTCTTC. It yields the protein CASSQSGGENNEQFF.